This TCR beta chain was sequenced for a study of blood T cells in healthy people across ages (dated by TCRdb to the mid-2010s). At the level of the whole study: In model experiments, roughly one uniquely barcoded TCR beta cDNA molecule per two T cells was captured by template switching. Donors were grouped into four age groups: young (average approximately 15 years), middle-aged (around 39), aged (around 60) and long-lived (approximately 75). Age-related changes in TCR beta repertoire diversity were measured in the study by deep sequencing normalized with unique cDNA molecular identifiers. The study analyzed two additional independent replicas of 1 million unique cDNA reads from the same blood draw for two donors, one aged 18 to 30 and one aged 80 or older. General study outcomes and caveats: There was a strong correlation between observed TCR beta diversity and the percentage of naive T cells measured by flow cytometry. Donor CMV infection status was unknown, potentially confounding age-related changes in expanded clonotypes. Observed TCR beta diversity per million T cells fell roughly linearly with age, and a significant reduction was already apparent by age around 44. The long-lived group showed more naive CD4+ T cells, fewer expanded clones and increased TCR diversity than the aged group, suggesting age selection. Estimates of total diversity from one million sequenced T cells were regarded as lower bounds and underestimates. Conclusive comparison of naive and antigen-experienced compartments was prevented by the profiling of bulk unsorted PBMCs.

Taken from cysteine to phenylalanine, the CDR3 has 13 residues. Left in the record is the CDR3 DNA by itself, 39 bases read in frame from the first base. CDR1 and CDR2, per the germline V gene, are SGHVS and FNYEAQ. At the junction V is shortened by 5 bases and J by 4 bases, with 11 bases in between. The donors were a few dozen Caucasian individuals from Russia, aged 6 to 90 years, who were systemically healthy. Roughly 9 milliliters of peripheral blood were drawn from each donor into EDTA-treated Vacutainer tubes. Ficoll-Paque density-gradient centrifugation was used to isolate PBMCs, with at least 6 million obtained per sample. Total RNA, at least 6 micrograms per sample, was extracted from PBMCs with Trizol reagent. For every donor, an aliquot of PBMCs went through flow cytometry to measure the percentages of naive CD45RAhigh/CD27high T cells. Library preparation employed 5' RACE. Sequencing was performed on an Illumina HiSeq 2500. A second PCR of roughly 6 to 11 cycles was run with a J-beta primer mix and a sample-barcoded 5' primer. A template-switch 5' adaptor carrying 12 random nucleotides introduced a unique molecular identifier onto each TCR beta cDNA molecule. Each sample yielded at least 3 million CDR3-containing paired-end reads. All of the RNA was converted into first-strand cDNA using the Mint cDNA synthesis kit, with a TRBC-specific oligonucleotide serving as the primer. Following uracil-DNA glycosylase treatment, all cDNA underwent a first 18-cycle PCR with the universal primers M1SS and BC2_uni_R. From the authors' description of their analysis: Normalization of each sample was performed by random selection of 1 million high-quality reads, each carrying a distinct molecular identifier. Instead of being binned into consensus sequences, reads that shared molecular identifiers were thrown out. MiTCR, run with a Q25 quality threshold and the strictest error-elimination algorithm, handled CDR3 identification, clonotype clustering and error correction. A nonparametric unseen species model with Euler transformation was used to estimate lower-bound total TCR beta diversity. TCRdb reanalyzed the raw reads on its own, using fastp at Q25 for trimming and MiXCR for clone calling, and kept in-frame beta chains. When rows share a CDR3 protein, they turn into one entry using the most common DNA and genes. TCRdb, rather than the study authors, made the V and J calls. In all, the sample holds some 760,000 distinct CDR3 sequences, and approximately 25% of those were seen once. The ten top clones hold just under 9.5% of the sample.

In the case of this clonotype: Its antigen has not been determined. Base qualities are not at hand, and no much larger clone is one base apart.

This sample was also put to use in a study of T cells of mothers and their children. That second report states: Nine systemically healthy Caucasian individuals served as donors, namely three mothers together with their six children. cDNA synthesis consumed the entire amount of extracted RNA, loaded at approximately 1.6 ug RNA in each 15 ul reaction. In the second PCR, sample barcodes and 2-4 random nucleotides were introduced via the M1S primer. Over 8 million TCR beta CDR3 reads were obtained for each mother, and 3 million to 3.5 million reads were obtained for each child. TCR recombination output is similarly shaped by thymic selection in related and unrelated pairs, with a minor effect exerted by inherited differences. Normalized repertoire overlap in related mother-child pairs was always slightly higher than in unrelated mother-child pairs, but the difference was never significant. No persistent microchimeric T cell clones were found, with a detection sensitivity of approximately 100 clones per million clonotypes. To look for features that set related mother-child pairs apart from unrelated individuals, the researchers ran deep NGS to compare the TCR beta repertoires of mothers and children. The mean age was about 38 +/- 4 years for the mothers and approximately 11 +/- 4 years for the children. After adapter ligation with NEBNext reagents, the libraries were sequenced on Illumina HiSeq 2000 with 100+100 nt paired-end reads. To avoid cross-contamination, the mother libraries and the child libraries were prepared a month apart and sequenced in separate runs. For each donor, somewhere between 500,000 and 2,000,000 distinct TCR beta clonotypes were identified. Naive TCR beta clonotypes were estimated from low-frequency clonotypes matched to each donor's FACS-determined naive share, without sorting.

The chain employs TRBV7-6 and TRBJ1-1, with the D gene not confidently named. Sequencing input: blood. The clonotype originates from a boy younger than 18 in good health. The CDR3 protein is CASSPGIFTEAFF. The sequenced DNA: TGTGCCAGCAGCCCGGGTATATTCACTGAAGCTTTCTTT.